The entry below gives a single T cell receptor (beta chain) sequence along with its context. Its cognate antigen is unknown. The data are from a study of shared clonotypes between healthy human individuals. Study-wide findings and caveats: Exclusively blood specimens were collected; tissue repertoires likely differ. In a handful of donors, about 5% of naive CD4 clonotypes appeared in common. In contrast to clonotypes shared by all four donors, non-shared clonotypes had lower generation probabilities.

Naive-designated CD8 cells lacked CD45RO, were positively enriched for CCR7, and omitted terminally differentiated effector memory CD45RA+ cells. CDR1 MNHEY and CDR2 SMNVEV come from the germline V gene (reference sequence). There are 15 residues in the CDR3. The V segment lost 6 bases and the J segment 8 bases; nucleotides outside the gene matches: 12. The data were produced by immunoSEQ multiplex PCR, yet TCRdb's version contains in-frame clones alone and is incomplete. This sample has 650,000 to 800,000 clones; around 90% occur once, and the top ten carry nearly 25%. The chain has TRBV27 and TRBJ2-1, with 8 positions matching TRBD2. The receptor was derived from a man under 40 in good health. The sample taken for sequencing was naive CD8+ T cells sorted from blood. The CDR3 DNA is TGTGCCAGCAGCCCCTGGCGTCTAGCGGGCGATGAGCAGTTCTTC. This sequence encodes CASSPWRLAGDEQFF.